This is a list of T cell receptor beta chains from one sample in a study of T cell repertoires in cytomegalovirus infection. TCRdb reprocessed the reads via MiXCR and lists one record per CDR3 protein. Here the sample spans roughly 300,000 distinct CDR3 sequences, 25% being singletons. The sequenced sample was PBMCs. The source is a human donor in good health (CMV status not recorded). Some clones in this sample may be carry-over from other donors' samples. Both conserved end residues are part of each CDR3. A D gene is named only where the DNA matches it firmly. Only part of the rows carry a size: once, few, many, or a class if the clone is expanded.

D gene: .
V gene: TRBV5-5
J gene: TRBJ1-1
clone size: .
CDR3 DNA: TGTGCCAGCAGCTTGGTCTTTTTTGGGACGAACACTGAAGCTTTCTTT
CDR3 protein: CASSLVFFGTNTEAFF

D gene: TRBD2
V gene: TRBV20-1
J gene: TRBJ2-5
clone size: .
CDR3 DNA: TGCAGTGCTAGAATGGCGGGGGGGCTTCAAGAGACCCAGTACTTC
CDR3 protein: CSARMAGGLQETQYF

D gene: TRBD1
V gene: TRBV6-2/TRBV6-3
J gene: TRBJ1-2
clone size: few
CDR3 DNA: TGTGCCAGCAGACCCGGGACCCTCAGGGGGGCCCTCAGGGGTGGCTACACCTTC
CDR3 protein: CASRPGTLRGALRGGYTF

D gene: .
V gene: TRBV10-3
J gene: TRBJ1-3
clone size: .
CDR3 DNA: TGTGCCATCAGCCCGGGACGGGGAGCTGGAAACACCATATATTTT
CDR3 protein: CAISPGRGAGNTIYF

D gene: .
V gene: TRBV10-3
J gene: TRBJ2-2
clone size: many
CDR3 DNA: TGTGCCATCAGTGAAGATGCAGGGAACACCGGGGAGCTGTTTTTT
CDR3 protein: CAISEDAGNTGELFF

D gene: TRBD2
V gene: TRBV20-1
J gene: TRBJ2-5
clone size: once
CDR3 DNA: TGCAGTGCGTCGACTAGCGGGGTTCAAGAGACCCAGTACTTC
CDR3 protein: CSASTSGVQETQYF

D gene: .
V gene: TRBV7-2
J gene: TRBJ1-2
clone size: many
CDR3 DNA: TGTGCCAGCAGCTTAGGTGGTAGGGCGGAGGACTATGGCTACACCTTC
CDR3 protein: CASSLGGRAEDYGYTF

D gene: TRBD1
V gene: TRBV20-1
J gene: TRBJ2-7
clone size: .
CDR3 DNA: TGCAGTGCTCAGGCCCGGGGACAGGGCTTGGGCGAGCAGTACTTC
CDR3 protein: CSAQARGQGLGEQYF

D gene: .
V gene: TRBV28
J gene: TRBJ1-3
clone size: few
CDR3 DNA: TGTGCCAGCGGACGCAGGGCTGGAAACACCATATATTTT
CDR3 protein: CASGRRAGNTIYF

D gene: TRBD1
V gene: TRBV24-1
J gene: TRBJ1-1
clone size: .
CDR3 DNA: TGTGCCACCAGTGGACAGGGAACCCTGAACACTGAAGCTTTCTTT
CDR3 protein: CATSGQGTLNTEAFF

D gene: .
V gene: TRBV28
J gene: TRBJ1-2
clone size: few
CDR3 DNA: TGTGCCAGCAGCCCACAGCCCGAGAACTATGGCTACACCTTC
CDR3 protein: CASSPQPENYGYTF

D gene: .
V gene: TRBV7-8
J gene: TRBJ1-5
clone size: .
CDR3 DNA: TGTGCCAGCAGCTTTGGGGGGAATCATCAGCCCCAGCATTTT
CDR3 protein: CASSFGGNHQPQHF

D gene: TRBD2
V gene: TRBV6-5
J gene: TRBJ2-5
clone size: .
CDR3 DNA: TGTGCCAGCAGACCGGGGGGGCCGGCTCAGACCCAGTACTTC
CDR3 protein: CASRPGGPAQTQYF

D gene: TRBD1
V gene: TRBV19
J gene: TRBJ1-1
clone size: .
CDR3 DNA: TGTGCCAGTAGTATAGGGGACAGGGGGCTTACTGAAGCTTTCTTT
CDR3 protein: CASSIGDRGLTEAFF

D gene: .
V gene: TRBV7-2
J gene: TRBJ2-5
clone size: .
CDR3 DNA: TGTGCCAGCAGCTTAGTGCAGTCCCAGTACTTC
CDR3 protein: CASSLVQSQYF

D gene: TRBD1
V gene: TRBV7-9
J gene: TRBJ1-2
clone size: many
CDR3 DNA: TGTGCCAGCAGCTTAGGGACAGGAGCAAACTATGGCTACACCTTC
CDR3 protein: CASSLGTGANYGYTF

D gene: .
V gene: TRBV7-9
J gene: TRBJ1-1
clone size: many
CDR3 DNA: TGTGCCAGCAGCTCTGCTGGGGGTGAATGGACTGAAGCTTTCTTT
CDR3 protein: CASSSAGGEWTEAFF

D gene: .
V gene: TRBV20-1
J gene: TRBJ2-6
clone size: few
CDR3 DNA: TGCAGTGCTAGGACAGGAGAAGCTGGGGCCAACGTCCTGACTTTC
CDR3 protein: CSARTGEAGANVLTF

D gene: .
V gene: TRBV28
J gene: TRBJ2-7
clone size: .
CDR3 DNA: TGTGCCAGCATATCCCTCGGCATAACCTACGAGCAGTACTTC
CDR3 protein: CASISLGITYEQYF

D gene: .
V gene: TRBV14
J gene: TRBJ2-7
clone size: .
CDR3 DNA: TGTGCCAGCAGCCCTGGATTGGCCCTACGAGGAGGGCAGTACTTC
CDR3 protein: CASSPGLALRGGQYF

D gene: TRBD2
V gene: TRBV7-2
J gene: TRBJ2-2
clone size: many
CDR3 DNA: TGTGCCAGCAGCCCCAGGGGTAGCGGGGGCACCGGGGAGCTGTTTTTT
CDR3 protein: CASSPRGSGGTGELFF

D gene: TRBD1
V gene: TRBV7-2
J gene: TRBJ1-6
clone size: many
CDR3 DNA: TGTGCCAGCAGCCCTCAGGACAGGGCAAATTCACCCCTCCACTTT
CDR3 protein: CASSPQDRANSPLHF

D gene: .
V gene: TRBV28
J gene: TRBJ1-2
clone size: few
CDR3 DNA: TGTGCCAGCAGTTTATTTGGCCTCCAAGGAGGCTACACCTTC
CDR3 protein: CASSLFGLQGGYTF